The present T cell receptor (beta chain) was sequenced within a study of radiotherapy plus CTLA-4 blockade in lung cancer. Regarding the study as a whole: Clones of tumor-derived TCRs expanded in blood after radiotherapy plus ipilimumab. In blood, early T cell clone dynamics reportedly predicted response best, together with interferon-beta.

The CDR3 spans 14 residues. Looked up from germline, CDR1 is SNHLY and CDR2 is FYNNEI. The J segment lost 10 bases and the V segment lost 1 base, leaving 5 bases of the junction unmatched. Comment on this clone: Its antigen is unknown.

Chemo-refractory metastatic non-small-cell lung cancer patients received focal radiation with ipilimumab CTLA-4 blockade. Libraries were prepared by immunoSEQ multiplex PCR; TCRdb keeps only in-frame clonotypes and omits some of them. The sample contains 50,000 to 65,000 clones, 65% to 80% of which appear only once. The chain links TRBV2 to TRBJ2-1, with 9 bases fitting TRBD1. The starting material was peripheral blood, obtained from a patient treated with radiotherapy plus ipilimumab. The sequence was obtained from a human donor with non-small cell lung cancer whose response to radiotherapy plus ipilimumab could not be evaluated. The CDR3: CASSEEGQGMEQFF. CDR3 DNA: TGTGCCAGCAGTGAAGAGGGACAGGGTATGGAGCAGTTCTTC. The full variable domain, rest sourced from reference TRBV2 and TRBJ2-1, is EPEVTQTPSHQVTQMGQEVILRCVPISNHLYFYWYRQILGQKVEFLVSFYNNEISEKSEIFDDQFSVERPDGSNFTLKIRSTKLEDSAMYFCASSEEGQGMEQFFGPGTRLTVL.